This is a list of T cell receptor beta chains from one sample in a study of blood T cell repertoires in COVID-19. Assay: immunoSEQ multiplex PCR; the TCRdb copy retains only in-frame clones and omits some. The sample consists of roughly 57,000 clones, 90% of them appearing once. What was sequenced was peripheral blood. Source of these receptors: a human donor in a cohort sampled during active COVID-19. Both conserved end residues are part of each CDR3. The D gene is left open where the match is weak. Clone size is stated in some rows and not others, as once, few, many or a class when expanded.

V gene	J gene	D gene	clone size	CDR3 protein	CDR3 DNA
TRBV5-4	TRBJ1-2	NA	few	CASSLGTGEYGYTF	TGTGCCAGCAGCTTGGGGACGGGAGAATATGGCTACACCTTC
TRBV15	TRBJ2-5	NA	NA	CATSRERARGETQYF	TGTGCCACCAGCAGAGAGCGGGCCCGTGGGGAGACCCAGTACTTC
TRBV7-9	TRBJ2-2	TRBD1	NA	CASSSPSRTGYWLLFF	TGTGCCAGCAGCTCCCCATCCCGGACAGGTTATTGGCTGCTGTTTTTT
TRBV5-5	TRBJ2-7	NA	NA	CASSRLLEGEQYF	TGTGCCAGCAGCCGCCTCCTGGAGGGTGAGCAGTACTTC
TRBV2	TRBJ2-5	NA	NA	CASSGAAEQETQYF	TGTGCCAGCAGTGGGGCAGCTGAACAAGAGACCCAGTACTTC
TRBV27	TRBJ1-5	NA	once	CASSSLPYQPQHF	TGTGCCAGCAGTTCACTTCCATATCAGCCCCAGCATTTT
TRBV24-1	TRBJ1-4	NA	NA	CATSDGGNEKLFF	TGTGCCACCAGTGATGGGGGGAATGAAAAACTGTTTTTT
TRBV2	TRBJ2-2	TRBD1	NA	CASTPDRGIDGELFF	TGTGCCAGCACCCCGGACAGGGGAATTGACGGGGAGCTGTTTTTT
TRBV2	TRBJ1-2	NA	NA	CASIPGQGLYGYTF	TGTGCCAGCATCCCGGGACAAGGACTCTATGGCTACACCTTC
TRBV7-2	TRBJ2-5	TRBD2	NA	CASSLGGTSGGTQYF	TGTGCCAGCAGCTTAGGAGGGACTAGCGGGGGGACCCAGTACTTC
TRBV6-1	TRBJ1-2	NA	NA	CASSEAGDYGYTF	TGTGCCAGCAGTGAGGCAGGGGACTATGGCTACACCTTC
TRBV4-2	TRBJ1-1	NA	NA	CASSQEEGLNTEAFF	TGTGCCAGCAGCCAAGAGGAGGGACTGAACACTGAAGCTTTCTTT
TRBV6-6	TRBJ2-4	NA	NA	CASTGSKNIQYF	TGTGCCAGCACCGGTTCCAAAAACATTCAGTACTTC
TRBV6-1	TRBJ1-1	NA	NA	CASSEVGGDRAFF	TGTGCCAGCAGTGAAGTTGGGGGGGATCGAGCTTTCTTT
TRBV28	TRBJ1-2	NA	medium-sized	CASSLLAGAYFYGYTF	TGTGCCAGCAGTTTATTGGCAGGGGCGTACTTTTATGGCTACACCTTC
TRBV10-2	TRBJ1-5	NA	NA	CASMVGRGQPQHF	TGCGCCAGCATGGTGGGTCGGGGTCAGCCCCAGCATTTT
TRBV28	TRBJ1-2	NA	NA	CASRVQGSYGYTF	TGTGCCAGCAGAGTACAGGGTTCCTATGGCTACACCTTC
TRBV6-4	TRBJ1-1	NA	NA	CASSDSSTGTMNTEAFF	TGTGCCAGCAGTGACTCGTCCACAGGGACCATGAACACTGAAGCTTTCTTT
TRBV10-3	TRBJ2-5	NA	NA	CAISEGWRQETQYF	TGTGCCATCAGTGAGGGGTGGAGACAAGAGACCCAGTACTTC
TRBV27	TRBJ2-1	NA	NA	CASSEYPGSFDEQFF	TGTGCCAGCAGTGAATACCCGGGTAGCTTCGATGAGCAGTTCTTC
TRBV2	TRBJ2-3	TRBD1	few	CARETGTDTDTQYF	TGTGCCAGGGAGACCGGGACAGATACAGATACGCAGTATTTT
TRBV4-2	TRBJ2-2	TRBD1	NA	CASSQRFWDRRGGELFF	TGTGCCAGCAGCCAACGCTTTTGGGACAGACGAGGCGGGGAGCTGTTTTTT
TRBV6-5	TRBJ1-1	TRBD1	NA	CASSLTGAGDTEAFF	TGTGCCAGCAGTTTGACAGGGGCAGGAGACACTGAAGCTTTCTTT
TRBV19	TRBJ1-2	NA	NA	CASRDGVGVRGYTF	TGTGCCAGTAGAGACGGGGTCGGCGTGCGTGGCTACACCTTC
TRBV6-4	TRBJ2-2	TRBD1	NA	CASRGQGVGELFF	TGTGCCAGCAGGGGACAGGGAGTCGGGGAGCTGTTTTTT
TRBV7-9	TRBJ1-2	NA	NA	CASRPPGGPAVSGYTF	TGTGCCAGCAGGCCCCCCGGAGGGCCGGCGGTCTCTGGCTACACCTTC
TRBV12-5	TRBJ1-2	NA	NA	CASGLAKTGRVYGYTF	TGTGCTAGTGGTTTGGCCAAAACGGGGAGAGTCTATGGCTACACCTTC
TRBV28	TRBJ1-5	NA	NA	CASSFSSNQPQHF	TGTGCCAGCAGTTTCAGTAGCAATCAGCCCCAGCATTTT
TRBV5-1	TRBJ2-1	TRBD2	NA	CASGGTSGGALNEQFF	TGCGCCAGCGGCGGGACTAGCGGGGGGGCCCTCAATGAGCAGTTCTTC
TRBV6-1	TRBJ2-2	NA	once	CASSEFGGTNTGELFF	TGTGCCAGCAGTGAATTCGGGGGAACTAACACCGGGGAGCTGTTTTTT
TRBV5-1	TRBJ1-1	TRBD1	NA	CASSRTGENTEAFF	TGCGCCAGCAGCCGAACAGGGGAAAACACTGAAGCTTTCTTT
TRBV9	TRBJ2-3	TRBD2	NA	CASSVREGGTDTQYF	TGTGCCAGCAGCGTAAGGGAGGGAGGCACAGATACGCAGTATTTT
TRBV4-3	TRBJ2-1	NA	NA	CASSQGRTGRDFHEQFF	TGCGCCAGCAGCCAAGGGCGGACAGGGAGGGATTTTCATGAGCAGTTCTTC
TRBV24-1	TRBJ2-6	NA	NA	CATMGWSSGANVLTF	TGTGCCACCATGGGTTGGAGCTCTGGGGCCAACGTCCTGACTTTC
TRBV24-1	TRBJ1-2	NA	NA	CATSDPGKNYGYTF	TGTGCCACCAGTGACCCGGGAAAAAACTATGGCTACACCTTC
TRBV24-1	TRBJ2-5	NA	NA	CATSVGGETQYF	TGTGCCACCAGTGTAGGGGGAGAGACCCAGTACTTC
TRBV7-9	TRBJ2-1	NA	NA	CASSSGLPGSYNEQFF	TGTGCCAGCAGCTCAGGCCTTCCCGGCTCCTACAATGAGCAGTTCTTC
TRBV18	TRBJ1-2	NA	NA	CASSPLNRVYYGYTF	TGTGCCAGCTCACCATTGAACAGGGTGTACTATGGCTACACCTTC
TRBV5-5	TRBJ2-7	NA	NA	CASSLFDSRPSQKPYEQYF	TGTGCCAGCAGCTTGTTCGACTCCCGCCCTAGTCAAAAACCCTACGAGCAGTACTTC
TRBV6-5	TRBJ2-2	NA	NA	CASSYNLGELFF	TGTGCCAGCAGTTACAATTTAGGGGAGCTGTTTTTT
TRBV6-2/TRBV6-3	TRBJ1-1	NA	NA	CASSYQGTRKAFF	TGTGCCAGCAGTTACCAGGGGACCAGAAAAGCTTTCTTT